This entry is about one T cell receptor (beta chain). Its antigen remains unknown. Through a sample-barcoded 5' primer and a J-beta primer mix, a second PCR was run for roughly 7 to 11 cycles. In TCRdb, the 5' RACE reads were re-called with MiXCR into one record per CDR3 protein. The top ten hold approximately 20% of the sample, which has about 1 million distinct CDR3 sequences, 45% seen once. This sample is part of a study of blood T cells in healthy people across ages. About the study: Template switching caught about one barcoded beta molecule for each two T cells. General study points: The lack of PBMC sorting stopped any conclusive naive versus antigen-experienced comparison.

A minimum of 6 million PBMCs was isolated per sample. The authors extracted at least 5 micrograms of total RNA per sample. The CDR3 totals 14 residues. CDR1 and CDR2 (germline): MNHEY, SMNVEV (reference sequence). Trimming cost V 0 bases and J 7 bases, with 13 bases left between them. This chain joins TRBV27 and TRBJ2-7; possibly TRBD1 for D (5 bases). The source of this sequence is a woman aged 55 to 70 in good health. The sample comprised blood. The CDR3 sequence: CASSLSGALREQYF. CDR3 nucleotides: TGTGCCAGCAGTTTATCAGGGGCCCTGAGGGAGCAGTACTTC.